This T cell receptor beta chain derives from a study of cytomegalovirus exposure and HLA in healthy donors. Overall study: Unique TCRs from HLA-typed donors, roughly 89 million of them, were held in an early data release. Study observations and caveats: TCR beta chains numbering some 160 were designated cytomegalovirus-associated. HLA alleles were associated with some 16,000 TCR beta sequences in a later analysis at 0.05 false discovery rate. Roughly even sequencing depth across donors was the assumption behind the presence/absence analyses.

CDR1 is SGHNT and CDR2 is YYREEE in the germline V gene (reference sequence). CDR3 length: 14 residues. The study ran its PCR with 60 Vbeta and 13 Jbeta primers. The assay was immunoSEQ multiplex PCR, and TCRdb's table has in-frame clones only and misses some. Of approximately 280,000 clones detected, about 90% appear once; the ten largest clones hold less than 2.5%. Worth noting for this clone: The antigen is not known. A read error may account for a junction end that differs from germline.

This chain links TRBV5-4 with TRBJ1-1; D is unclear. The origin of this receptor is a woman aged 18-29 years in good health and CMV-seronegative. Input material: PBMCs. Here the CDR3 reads CVSSLAGIHTEAFF. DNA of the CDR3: TGTGTCAGCAGCTTGGCGGGGATCCACACTGAAGCTTTCTTT.